The next 14 T cell receptor beta chains were all read from a single sample in a study of blood T cell repertoires in COVID-19. Sequencing used immunoSEQ multiplex PCR; TCRdb keeps in-frame clones, though not all of them. This sample has 81,000 or so clones, with roughly four fifths found just once. Specimen: peripheral blood. All receptors derive from a human donor in a cohort sampled during active COVID-19.

This sequence joins TRBV29-1 and TRBJ1-4; TRBD1 matches 9 bases. The ends lost 7 bases at V and 13 bases at J; junction bases unmatched: 4. This CDR3 comprises 10 residues. Germline V CDR1 and CDR2: SQVTM, ANQGSEA. CDR3 DNA sequence: TGCAGCGCTGGGGACAGGGTACTGTTTTTT. Translated, it gives CSAGDRVLFF. The whole variable domain, filled in from reference TRBV29-1 and TRBJ1-4, reads SAVISQKPSRDICQRGTSLTIQCQVDSQVTMMFWYRQQPGQSLTLIATANQGSEATYESGFVIDKFPISRPNLTFSTLTVSNMSPEDSSIYLCSAGDRVLFFGSGTQLSVL.

The V and J genes are TRBV3-1 (or the pseudogene TRBV3-2) and TRBJ2-3, with TRBD1 matching over 8 bases. This CDR3 has 15 residues. The junction had 5 bases not matched to a gene; V was cut back by 4 bases and J by 2 bases. CDR1 and CDR2 from the germline V gene are LGHDT and YNNKEL (reference sequence). This CDR3 is CASSRDRGPTDTQYF. For the CDR3, the DNA is TGTGCCAGCAGCCGCGACAGGGGCCCCACAGATACGCAGTATTTT.

The chain carries TRBV6-2 or TRBV6-3 and TRBJ2-3, with TRBD2 matching over 7 bases. The CDR3 is 13 amino acids. Germline CDR1 MNHEY, CDR2 SVGEGT. V gave up 4 bases and J gave up 5 bases; unmatched junction bases: 3. The CDR3 DNA follows: TGTGCCAGCAGTTGGAGGGAGGGAGATACGCAGTATTTT. Translation gives CASSWREGDTQYF.

The genes are TRBV3-1 (or the pseudogene TRBV3-2) and TRBJ2-2; 8 nucleotides agree with TRBD1. V lost 4 bases and J lost 5; bases outside the gene matches: 6. The germline V gene encodes CDR1 LGHDT and CDR2 YNNKEL (reference sequence). The CDR3 covers 15 residues. The CDR3 DNA sequence: TGTGCCAGCAGCCTAATGACAGGGGAAACCGGGGAGCTGTTTTTT. Protein product: CASSLMTGETGELFF.

The chain is built from TRBV5-1 and TRBJ1-1, with 10 bases aligning to TRBD1. Germline trimming cut 1 base from V and 7 bases from J; bases unmatched to any gene: 4. The CDR3 extends over 14 amino acids. The V gene's germline CDR1 is SGHRS and CDR2 YFSETQ. CDR3 region: CASSLTGTGDEAFF. CDR3 nucleotide sequence: TGCGCCAGCAGCTTGACCGGGACAGGGGATGAAGCTTTCTTT.

The chain uses TRBV30 and TRBJ1-1; D remains ambiguous. The CDR3 has 12 amino acids. Germline lookup yields CDR1 GTSNPN and CDR2 SVGIG (reference sequence). The V end lost 1 base, the J end lost 3 bases, and 6 bases lay between the germline ends. CDR3 sequence reads: CAWSETYTEAFF. The CDR3 DNA follows: TGTGCCTGGAGTGAAACATACACTGAAGCTTTCTTT.

The CDR3 nucleotides read TGTGCCAGCAGCTTAAGCATAGACAATGAGCAGTTCTTC. This translates into CASSLSIDNEQFF. The rearrangement joins TRBV7-2 to TRBJ2-1, with no clear D. The CDR3 has 13 residues. Germline lookup yields CDR1 SGHTA and CDR2 FQGNSA. The V end was cut by 2 bases, the J end by 5 bases, with 7 bases between.

V and J are TRBV7-9 and TRBJ1-3; D unresolved. From germline, CDR1 is SEHNR and CDR2 FQNEAQ (reference sequence). The CDR3 has 13 residues. Trimming took 2 bases from V and 4 from J, leaving 6 bases between them. CDR3 protein: CASSLWQGNTIYF. In nucleotides, the CDR3 is TGTGCCAGCAGCTTATGGCAGGGAAACACCATATATTTT.

The chain employs TRBV5-1 and TRBJ1-1; the D gene is possibly TRBD1 (6 bases). V lost 1 base, J lost 2 bases, and 9 bases lay in between. The CDR3 runs 14 residues. Germline V gives CDR1 SGHRS, CDR2 YFSETQ. CDR3 region: CASSLQGTNTEAFF. CDR3 DNA: TGCGCCAGCAGCTTGCAGGGGACAAACACTGAAGCTTTCTTT.

J is TRBJ2-1 and V is TRBV6-5; TRBD2 matches at 7 bases. The germline CDR1 and CDR2 sequences are MNHEY and SVGAGI. CDR3 length: 16 amino acids. With 0 bases clipped from V and 8 bases from J, the junction kept 10 bases outside the gene matches. CDR3 residues: CASSYSRPGGGDEQFF. The CDR3 DNA reads as TGTGCCAGCAGTTACTCTCGGCCGGGAGGTGGAGATGAGCAGTTCTTC.

This chain links TRBV11-2 with TRBJ2-3; 7 bases match TRBD2. The CDR3 is 15 residues long. Losses at the gene ends were 3 bases for V and 2 bases for J; bases not matched to a gene: 5. Germline-derived CDR1 and CDR2 are SGHAT and FQNNGV. The CDR3 loop is CASSFRGGYTDTQYF. In DNA, the CDR3 is TGTGCCAGCAGCTTCCGCGGGGGATACACAGATACGCAGTATTTT.

The chain employs TRBV18 and TRBJ2-3, with TRBD2 identical over 8 bases. CDR3 length: 16 residues. CDR1 and CDR2 from the germline V gene are KGHSH and LQKENI. J was trimmed by 2 bases and V by 3 bases; bases with no gene match: 7. The CDR3 reads CASSPRTGGTTDTQYF. CDR3 DNA: TGTGCCAGCTCACCCCGCACGGGGGGGACCACAGATACGCAGTATTTT.

The rearrangement links TRBV2 to TRBJ2-2; TRBD1 matches at 11 bases. V dropped 6 bases and J dropped 4; count of bases not matched to a gene: 7. In germline, CDR1 is SNHLY, CDR2 FYNNEI. CDR3 length: 16 residues. The CDR3 region has the DNA TGTGCCAGCAGAACTCCGGGACAGGGGGTCACCGGGGAGCTGTTTTTT. Its translation: CASRTPGQGVTGELFF.

The chain has TRBV5-8 and TRBJ2-1; 8 positions match TRBD1. After removal of 4 bases from V and 1 base from J, the junction contained 7 bases not matched to a gene. The CDR3 has 16 amino acids. Germline values: CDR1 SGHTS, CDR2 YDEGEE. CDR3 amino acids: CASSGRTGRSYNEQFF. CDR3 DNA sequence: TGTGCCAGCAGCGGGCGGACAGGGAGGTCCTACAATGAGCAGTTCTTC. The complete variable domain, with remaining parts taken from reference TRBV5-8 and TRBJ2-1, reads EAGVTQSPTHLIKTRGQQATLRCSPISGHTSVYWYQQALGLGLQFLLWYDEGEERNRGNFPPRFSGRQFPNYSSELNVNALELEDSALYLCASSGRTGRSYNEQFFGPGTRLTVL.